This entry concerns a single T cell receptor (beta chain). These data are taken from a study of T cells after yellow fever vaccination. UMIs and a universal primer site were added when TCR cDNA was made by 5'RACE template switching. TCRdb analysed the 5' RACE reads with MiXCR anew, one entry per CDR3 protein. The repertoire consists of around 500,000 distinct CDR3 sequences, with 20% to 25% occurring once and the leading ten covering 15% to 20%. The V end was cut by 1 base, the J end by 8 bases, with 13 bases between. The CDR3 is 15 residues long. Germline V CDR1 and CDR2: SGHRS, YFSETQ. This receptor was taken from a man between 18 and 35 years old who received the YFV17D yellow fever vaccine. The sample consisted of PBMCs, taken about 20 days after the first yellow fever vaccination. J is TRBJ1-6 and V is TRBV5-1; D perhaps matches TRBD1 (5 bases). CDR3 sequence reads: CASSLTGAFDSPLHF. The DNA for the CDR3 is TGCGCCAGCAGCTTGACAGGCGCGTTCGATTCACCCCTCCACTTT.